Sequencing of this T cell receptor beta chain was carried out in a study of shared clonotypes between healthy human individuals. Naive CD8 isolation took CD45RO-negative cells positively selected for CCR7 and excluded terminally differentiated effector memory CD45RA+ cells. This clone was counted once. Libraries were prepared by immunoSEQ multiplex PCR; TCRdb keeps only in-frame clonotypes and omits some of them. This sample has approximately 810,000 clones, with nearly 95% found just once. Germline V lookup: CDR1 SGHDT, CDR2 YYEEEE. Trimming cost V 4 bases and J 2 bases; bases outside gene matches: 7. There are 15 residues in the CDR3.

Sequencing was carried out using naive CD8+ T cells sorted from blood. The rearrangement joins TRBV5-6 to TRBJ2-7, with 9 positions matching TRBD2. The TCR comes from a man aged 25-45 years in good health. CDR3 amino acids: CASSLGASGTYEQYF. DNA for the CDR3: TGTGCCAGCAGCCTCGGGGCTAGCGGGACCTACGAGCAGTACTTC. Complete variable domain (other parts from reference TRBV5-6 and TRBJ2-7): DAGVTQSPTHLIKTRGQQVTLRCSPKSGHDTVSWYQQALGQGPQFIFQYYEEEERQRGNFPDRFSGHQFPNYSSELNVNALLLGDSALYLCASSLGASGTYEQYFGPGTRLTVT.